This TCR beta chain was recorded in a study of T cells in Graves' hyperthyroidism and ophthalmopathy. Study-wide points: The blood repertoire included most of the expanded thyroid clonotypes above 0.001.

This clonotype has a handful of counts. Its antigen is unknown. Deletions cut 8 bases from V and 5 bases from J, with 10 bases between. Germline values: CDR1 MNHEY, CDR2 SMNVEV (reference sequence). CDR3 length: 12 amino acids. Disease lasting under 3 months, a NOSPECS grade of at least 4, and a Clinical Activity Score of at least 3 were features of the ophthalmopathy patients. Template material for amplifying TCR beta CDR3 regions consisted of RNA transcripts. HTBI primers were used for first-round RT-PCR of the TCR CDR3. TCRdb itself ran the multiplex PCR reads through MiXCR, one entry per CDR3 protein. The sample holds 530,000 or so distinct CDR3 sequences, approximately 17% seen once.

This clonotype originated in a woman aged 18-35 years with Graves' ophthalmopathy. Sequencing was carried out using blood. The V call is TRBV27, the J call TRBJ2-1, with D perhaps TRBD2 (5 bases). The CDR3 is CASRELDNEQFF. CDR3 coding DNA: TGTGCCAGCCGTGAACTAGACAATGAGCAGTTCTTC.